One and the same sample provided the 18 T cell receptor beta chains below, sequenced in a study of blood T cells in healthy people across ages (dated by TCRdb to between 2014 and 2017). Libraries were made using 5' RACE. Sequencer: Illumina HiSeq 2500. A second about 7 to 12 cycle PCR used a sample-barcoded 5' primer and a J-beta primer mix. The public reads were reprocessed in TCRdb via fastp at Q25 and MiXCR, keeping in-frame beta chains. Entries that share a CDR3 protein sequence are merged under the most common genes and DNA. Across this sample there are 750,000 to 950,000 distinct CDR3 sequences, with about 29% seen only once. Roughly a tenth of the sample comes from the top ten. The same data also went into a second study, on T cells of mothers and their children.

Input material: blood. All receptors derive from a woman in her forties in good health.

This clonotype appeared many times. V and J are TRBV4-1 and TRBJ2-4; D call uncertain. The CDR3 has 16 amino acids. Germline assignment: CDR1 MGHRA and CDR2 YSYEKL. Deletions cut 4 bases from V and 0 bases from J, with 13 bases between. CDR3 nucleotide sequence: TGCGCCAGCAGCCCCGGAAGACCACTAGCCAAAAACATTCAGTACTTC. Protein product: CASSPGRPLAKNIQYF.

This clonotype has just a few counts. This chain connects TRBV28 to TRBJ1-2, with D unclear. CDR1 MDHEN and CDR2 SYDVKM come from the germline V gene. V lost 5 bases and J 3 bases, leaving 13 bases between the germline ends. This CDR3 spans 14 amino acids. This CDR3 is CASSLLRYDYGYTF. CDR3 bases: TGTGCCAGCAGTCTACTGAGGTACGACTATGGCTACACCTTC.

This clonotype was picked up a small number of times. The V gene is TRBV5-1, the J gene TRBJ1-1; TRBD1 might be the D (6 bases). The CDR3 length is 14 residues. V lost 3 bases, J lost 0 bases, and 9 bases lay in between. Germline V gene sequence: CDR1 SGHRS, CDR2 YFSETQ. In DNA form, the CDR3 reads TGCGCCAGCAGCTCCGGGACACTGAACACTGAAGCTTTCTTT. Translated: CASSSGTLNTEAFF.

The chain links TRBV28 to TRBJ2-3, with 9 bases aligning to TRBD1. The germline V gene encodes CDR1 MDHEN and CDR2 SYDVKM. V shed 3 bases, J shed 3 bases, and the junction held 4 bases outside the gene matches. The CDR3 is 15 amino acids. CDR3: CASSFWDRETDTQYF. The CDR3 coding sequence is TGTGCCAGCAGTTTTTGGGACAGGGAGACAGATACGCAGTATTTT.

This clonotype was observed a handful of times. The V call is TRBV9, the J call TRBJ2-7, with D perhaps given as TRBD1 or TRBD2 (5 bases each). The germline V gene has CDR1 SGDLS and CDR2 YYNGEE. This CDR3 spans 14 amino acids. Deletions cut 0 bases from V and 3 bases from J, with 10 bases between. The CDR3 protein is CASSVGGAGYEQYF. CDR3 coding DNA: TGTGCCAGCAGCGTAGGGGGCGCGGGCTACGAGCAGTACTTC.

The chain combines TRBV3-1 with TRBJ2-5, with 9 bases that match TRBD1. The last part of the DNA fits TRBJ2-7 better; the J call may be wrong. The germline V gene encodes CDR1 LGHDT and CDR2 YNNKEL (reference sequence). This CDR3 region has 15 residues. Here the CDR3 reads CASSQLGQGGHEQYF. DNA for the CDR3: TGTGCCAGCAGCCAATTGGGACAGGGTGGACACGAGCAGTACTTC.

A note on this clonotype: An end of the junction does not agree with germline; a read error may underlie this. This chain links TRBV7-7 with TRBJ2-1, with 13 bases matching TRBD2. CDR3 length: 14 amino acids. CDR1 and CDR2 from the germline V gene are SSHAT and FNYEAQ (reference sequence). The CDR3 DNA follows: TGTGCTAGCAGCTTAGATACTAGCGGGGGGGGACTGTTCTTC. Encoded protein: CASSLDTSGGGLFF.

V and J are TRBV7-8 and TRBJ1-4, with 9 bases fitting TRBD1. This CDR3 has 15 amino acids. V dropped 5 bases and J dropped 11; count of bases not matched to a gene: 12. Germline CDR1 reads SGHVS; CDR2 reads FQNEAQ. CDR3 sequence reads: CASSVTGGVPAKLFF. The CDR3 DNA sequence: TGTGCCAGCAGCGTGACAGGGGGGGTACCAGCGAAACTGTTTTTT.

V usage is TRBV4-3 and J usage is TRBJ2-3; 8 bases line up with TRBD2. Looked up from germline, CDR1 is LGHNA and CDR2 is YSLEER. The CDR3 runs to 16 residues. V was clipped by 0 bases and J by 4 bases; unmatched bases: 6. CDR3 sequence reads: CASSQDHGLAADTQYF. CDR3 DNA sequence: TGCGCCAGCAGCCAAGATCATGGACTAGCCGCAGATACGCAGTATTTT.

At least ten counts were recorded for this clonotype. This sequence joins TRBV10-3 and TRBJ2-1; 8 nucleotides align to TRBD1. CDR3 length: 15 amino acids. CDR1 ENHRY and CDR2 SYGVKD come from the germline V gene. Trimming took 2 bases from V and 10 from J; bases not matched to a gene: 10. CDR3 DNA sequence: TGTGCCATCAGTGAGGCTCTACAGGGGGTAGACGAGCAGTTCTTC. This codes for CAISEALQGVDEQFF.

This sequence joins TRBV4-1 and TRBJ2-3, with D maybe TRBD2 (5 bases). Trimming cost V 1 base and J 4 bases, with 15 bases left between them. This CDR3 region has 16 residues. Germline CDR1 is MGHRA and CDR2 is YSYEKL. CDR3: CASSQGSLASADTQYF. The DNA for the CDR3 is TGCGCCAGCAGCCAAGGATCCTTAGCGTCGGCAGATACGCAGTATTTT.

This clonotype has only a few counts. CDR3 sequence reads: CSARGTSGGAWETQYF. The CDR3 region has the DNA TGCAGTGCTAGAGGGACTAGCGGGGGGGCCTGGGAGACCCAGTACTTC. The J gene is TRBJ2-5, the V gene TRBV20-1; TRBD2 aligns across 15 bases. The CDR3 is made up of 16 amino acids. Germline CDR1 and CDR2: DFQATT and SNEGSKA (reference sequence). V lost 1 base to trimming and J lost 5 bases; unmatched junction nucleotides: 5.

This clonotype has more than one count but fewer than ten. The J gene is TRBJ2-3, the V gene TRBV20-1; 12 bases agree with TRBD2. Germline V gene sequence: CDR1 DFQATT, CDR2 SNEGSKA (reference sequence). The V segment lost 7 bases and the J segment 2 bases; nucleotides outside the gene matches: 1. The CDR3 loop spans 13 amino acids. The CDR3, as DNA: TGCAGTGGACTAGCGGGGGACACAGATACGCAGTATTTT. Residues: CSGLAGDTDTQYF.

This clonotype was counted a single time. CDR3 residues: CASSLALSLAGGYRRDEQFF. In DNA, the CDR3 is TGTGCCAGCAGCTTAGCGCTGAGTCTAGCGGGGGGGTACCGGAGAGATGAGCAGTTCTTC. The chain links TRBV7-2 to TRBJ2-1; TRBD2 matches 12 bases. CDR1 is SGHTA, CDR2 FQGNSA, per germline. V shed 0 bases, J shed 8 bases, and the junction held 17 bases outside the gene matches. The CDR3 extends over 20 amino acids.

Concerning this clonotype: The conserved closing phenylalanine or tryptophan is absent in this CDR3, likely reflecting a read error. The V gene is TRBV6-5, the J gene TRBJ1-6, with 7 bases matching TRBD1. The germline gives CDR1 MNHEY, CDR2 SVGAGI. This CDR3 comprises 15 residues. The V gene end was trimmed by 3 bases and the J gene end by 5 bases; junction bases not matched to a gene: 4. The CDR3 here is CASSYRDSNNSPLHV. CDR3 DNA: TGTGCCAGCAGTTATCGGGACAGCAATAATTCACCCCTCCACGTT.

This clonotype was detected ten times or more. This CDR3 reads CATSDFSDTQYF. The CDR3 DNA follows: TGTGCCACCAGTGATTTTTCTGATACGCAGTATTTT. The V and J genes are TRBV24-1 and TRBJ2-3; D not certain. Germline CDR1 and CDR2: KGHDR and SFDVKD. The V end was cut by 1 base, the J end by 6 bases, with 4 bases between. The CDR3 sequence is 12 residues long.

The CDR3 sequence is CASRDRQGRAEAFF. CDR3 DNA: TGTGCCAGCAGGGATCGACAGGGAAGGGCGGAAGCTTTCTTT. The genes are TRBV6-1 and TRBJ1-1; 7 positions match TRBD1. J was trimmed by 8 bases and V by 6 bases; bases with no gene match: 12. This CDR3 is 14 amino acids long. Germline CDR1 is MNHNS and CDR2 is SASEGT.

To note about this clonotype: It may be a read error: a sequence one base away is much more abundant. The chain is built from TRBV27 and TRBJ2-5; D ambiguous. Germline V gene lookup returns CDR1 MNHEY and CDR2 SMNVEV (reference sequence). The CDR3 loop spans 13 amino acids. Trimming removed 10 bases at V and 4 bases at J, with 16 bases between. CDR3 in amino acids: CANTWLLGETQYF. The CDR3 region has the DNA TGTGCCAACACGTGGCTCCTGGGAGAGACCCAGTACTTC.